The T cell receptor beta chain described here comes from a study of beta chain features in type 1 diabetes. Whole-study findings and limits: In all four CD4+ subsets, TCRB CDR3 length was significantly, moderately reduced in type 1 diabetes. Sampled from patients, naive, central memory and Treg TCRB repertoires appeared more similar than those sampled from healthy donors.

Every bit of the isolated RNA underwent reverse transcription, so sequencing read expressed TCRB transcripts. Naive, central memory and regulatory T cell samples came to a mean of roughly 3.6 million reads. TCRdb's copy holds only in-frame clones and misses some; the assay was immunoSEQ multiplex PCR. The profile covers 680,000 or so clones, with 10% to 15% appearing a single time and less than 0.025% taken by the ten largest. The sample holds one count of this clone. The antigen remains undetermined. This may be a read error, as it is one base from a much larger clone. Per germline, CDR1 MNHNS and CDR2 SASEGT. The CDR3 sequence is 13 residues long. Trimming left V 9 bases short and J 0 bases short, with 9 bases between. Averaging roughly 120 mL, one heparinised blood draw came from each individual donor. Central memory, naive, regulatory and stem cell-like memory CD4+ cells were sorted by CD45RO/CCR7/CD25/CD127/CD95/CD27.

The sequence was obtained from a man in his late teens or twenties with type 1 diabetes. V usage is TRBV6-1 and J usage is TRBJ2-1, with D perhaps matching TRBD1 (6 bases). Sequenced input: naive CD4+ T cells from blood. The CDR3 bases are TGTGCCAGTGACAGGAGCTCCTACAATGAGCAGTTCTTC. Translation gives CASDRSSYNEQFF.